The clone carrying this TCR beta chain was observed a handful of times. The sample belongs to a study of cytomegalovirus exposure and HLA in healthy donors. On the study more broadly: Inside one of the first data releases sat around 86 million unique TCRs taken from HLA-typed donors.

In the PCR, 60 Vbeta and 13 Jbeta primers were used. Data came from immunoSEQ multiplex PCR; TCRdb stores just in-frame clones and leaves some out. The table records roughly 130,000 clones, roughly 70% of them present only once. Material for sequencing was PBMCs. The sequence came from a man aged 40-49 years in good health and CMV-seropositive.

The CDR3 nucleotides are TGTGCCAGCAGTTTATCGCGGGGGGGGCTCTATGGCTACACCTTC. Protein: CASSLSRGGLYGYTF. V and J are TRBV27 and TRBJ1-2; tentatively, D is TRBD1 (6 bases). The CDR3 runs 15 residues. Germline-derived CDR1 and CDR2 are MNHEY and SMNVEV (reference sequence). Between the trimmed V and J ends, which lost 0 bases and 4 bases, there was a span of 12 bases.